This TCR beta chain was obtained from a study of blood T cell repertoires in COVID-19. Produced via immunoSEQ multiplex PCR; TCRdb's table is partial and in-frame only. Here the sample spans 300,000 to 450,000 clones, roughly 77% being singletons. This CDR3 is built from 12 residues. Germline lookup yields CDR1 MNHEY and CDR2 SVGAGI. This chain links TRBV6-5 with TRBJ2-7, with unresolved D. The sequence was collected from a human donor with acute or convalescent COVID-19. The donor label of this sample is uncertain. Specimen: peripheral blood. The chain's CDR3 is CATYSLSYEQYF. The CDR3 bases are TGTGCTACCTATTCGTTATCTTACGAGCAGTACTTC.